The rows below give T cell receptor beta chains drawn from one sample of a study of shared clonotypes between healthy human individuals. Using immunoSEQ multiplex PCR, the repertoire was profiled, and TCRdb retains in-frame clones only, with some absent. The sample includes approximately 2,000,000 clones, 92% of them seen just once. The sequenced sample consisted of naive CD4+ T cells from PBMCs. The receptors originated from a man between 18 and 35 years old in good health. Some clones in this sample may be carry-over from other donors' samples. CDR3s include the opening cysteine and the closing phenylalanine or tryptophan. D genes are given only for firm matches. The size of a clone is reported for some rows only, either as once, few or many, or as a class for expanded clones.

V gene	D gene	J gene	clone size	CDR3 DNA	CDR3 protein
TRBV18	NA	TRBJ2-2	NA	TGTGCCAGCTCACCCCCTCCCCTCACCGGGGAGCTGTTTTTT	CASSPPPLTGELFF
TRBV7-6	TRBD2	TRBJ2-3	NA	TGTGCCACCCGTTCGGGGGGGAGCACAGATACGCAGTATTTT	CATRSGGSTDTQYF
TRBV30	TRBD1	TRBJ1-4	NA	TGTGCCTGGGGGACAGGGCCCACTAATGAAAAACTGTTTTTT	CAWGTGPTNEKLFF
TRBV6-5	NA	TRBJ1-4	NA	TGTGCCAGCAGGAAAGGAGGCCAGGGGGAAAAACTGTTTTTT	CASRKGGQGEKLFF
TRBV4-3	TRBD2	TRBJ2-3	NA	TGCGCCAGCAGCCAAGTCTGGATTAAAGCGGGAGCAACAGATACGCAGTATTTT	CASSQVWIKAGATDTQYF
TRBV27	NA	TRBJ2-3	NA	TGTGCCAGCAGTACCTGGACAGTGTGGGCAGATACGCAGTATTTT	CASSTWTVWADTQYF
TRBV18	NA	TRBJ1-2	NA	TGTGCCAGCTCCCCCCCGACAGGCTATGGCTACACCTTC	CASSPPTGYGYTF
TRBV11-2	NA	TRBJ2-1	NA	TGTGCCAGCAGCTCCGACTTCCCCTACAATGAGCAGTTCTTC	CASSSDFPYNEQFF
TRBV28	NA	TRBJ2-7	NA	TGTGCCAGCAGTTTATATAAGTACGAGCAGTACTTC	CASSLYKYEQYF
TRBV6-1	NA	TRBJ1-5	NA	TGTGCCAGCAGTGTTAGGGGCAATCAGCCCCAGCATTTT	CASSVRGNQPQHF
TRBV25-1	TRBD1	TRBJ1-2	once	TGTGCCAGCAGTGAATCAGGGGACAGACCAGCTAACTATGGCTACACCTTC	CASSESGDRPANYGYTF
TRBV4-3	TRBD2	TRBJ2-3	NA	TGCGCCAGCAGCCAACGGAAGCTAGCGGGAGGCGTCACAGATACGCAGTATTTT	CASSQRKLAGGVTDTQYF
TRBV19	NA	TRBJ2-7	NA	TGTGCCAGTAGTCCCCAAACCGCTCTCGGCGAGCAGTACTTC	CASSPQTALGEQYF
TRBV25-1	NA	TRBJ2-5	NA	TGTGCCAGCAGTGAATTGGACAGCCAAGAGACCCAGTACTTC	CASSELDSQETQYF
TRBV7-6	TRBD2	TRBJ2-7	NA	TGTGCCAGCAGCTTAGCGGATCGGGTGGGTAGCGGGACATACTCCTACGAGCAGTACTTC	CASSLADRVGSGTYSYEQYF
TRBV28	TRBD1	TRBJ2-7	NA	TGTGCCAGTACAGGGGCCCCCTACGAGCAGTACTTC	CASTGAPYEQYF
TRBV18	NA	TRBJ2-1	NA	TGTGCCAGCTCACCAGCAGCTTACAATGAGCAGTTCTTC	CASSPAAYNEQFF
TRBV5-4	TRBD2	TRBJ2-2	NA	TGTGCCAGCAGCTTGGGCGGGAGGGAGGTCGGGGAGCTGTTTTTT	CASSLGGREVGELFF
TRBV7-2	TRBD2	TRBJ2-1	NA	TGTGCCAGCAGCTTAGCGAGACTAGCGGAGCAGTTCTTC	CASSLARLAEQFF
TRBV5-1	TRBD2	TRBJ2-3	NA	TGCGCCAGCAGCCCGACTAGCGGGAGTGGGTCAGATACGCAGTATTTT	CASSPTSGSGSDTQYF
TRBV19	NA	TRBJ2-1	NA	TGTGCCAGTAGTATTGACCAAGGGCTCGTGAGTGAGCAGTTCTTC	CASSIDQGLVSEQFF
TRBV28	NA	TRBJ1-3	NA	TGTGCCAGCAGTTTACAGGTCTTCCTTGGAAACACCATATATTTT	CASSLQVFLGNTIYF
TRBV9	TRBD2	TRBJ2-2	NA	TGTGCCAGCAGCGTAGCTACGGCGGGAGGGCGGGGAAACACCGGGGAGCTGTTTTTT	CASSVATAGGRGNTGELFF
TRBV27	NA	TRBJ1-2	once	TGTGCCAGCAGTAGAAGAGACAGTGCCTATGGCTACACCTTC	CASSRRDSAYGYTF
TRBV9	NA	TRBJ2-1	NA	TGTGCCAGCAGCGTATCGGACTGGGGGGTCAATGAGCAGTTCTTC	CASSVSDWGVNEQFF
TRBV7-9	TRBD2	TRBJ2-7	NA	TGTGCCAGCAGCATAACTAGCGGGAGTAACGAGCAGTACTTC	CASSITSGSNEQYF
TRBV6-1	TRBD2	TRBJ2-5	NA	TGTGCCTGTTTCCGGGGGGAGCTCCAAGAGACCCAGTACTTC	CACFRGELQETQYF
TRBV9	NA	TRBJ2-7	NA	TGTGCCAGCAGCCCCCGGGGTTCTAATTACGAGCAGTACTTC	CASSPRGSNYEQYF
TRBV27	NA	TRBJ2-1	NA	TGTGCCAGCAGGGACTACAATGAGCAGTTCTTC	CASRDYNEQFF
TRBV6-1	NA	TRBJ2-7	NA	TGTGCCAGCAGTGAAACTACCAGGGTACCCTACGAGCAGTACTTC	CASSETTRVPYEQYF
TRBV19	NA	TRBJ2-1	NA	TGTGCCAGTAGACCCGCAAAGGGTGAGCAGTTCTTC	CASRPAKGEQFF